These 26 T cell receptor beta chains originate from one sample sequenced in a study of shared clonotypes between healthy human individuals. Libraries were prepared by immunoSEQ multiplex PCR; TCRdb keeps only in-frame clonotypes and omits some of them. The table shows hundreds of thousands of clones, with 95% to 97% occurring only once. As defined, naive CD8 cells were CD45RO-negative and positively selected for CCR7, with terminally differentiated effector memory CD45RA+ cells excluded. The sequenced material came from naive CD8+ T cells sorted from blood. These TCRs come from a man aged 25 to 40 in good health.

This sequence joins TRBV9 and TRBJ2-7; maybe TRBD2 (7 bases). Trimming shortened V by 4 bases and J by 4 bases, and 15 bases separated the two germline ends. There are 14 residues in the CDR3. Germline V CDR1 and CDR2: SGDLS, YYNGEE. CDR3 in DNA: TGTGCCAGCAGCTCCCGGGGGGCCGGTTACGAGCAGTACTTC. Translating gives CASSSRGAGYEQYF.

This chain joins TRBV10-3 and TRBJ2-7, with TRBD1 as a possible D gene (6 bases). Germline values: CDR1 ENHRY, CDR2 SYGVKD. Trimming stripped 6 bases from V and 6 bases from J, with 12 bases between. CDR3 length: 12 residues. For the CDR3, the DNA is TGTGCCATCAGCCACAGGGATGCCGAGCAGTACTTC. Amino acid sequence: CAISHRDAEQYF.

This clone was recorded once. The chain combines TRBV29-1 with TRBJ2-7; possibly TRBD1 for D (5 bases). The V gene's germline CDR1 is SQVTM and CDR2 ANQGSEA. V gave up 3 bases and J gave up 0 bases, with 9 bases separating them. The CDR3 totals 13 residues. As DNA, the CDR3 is TGCAGCGTTGAGTACAGGTCCTCCTACGAGCAGTACTTC. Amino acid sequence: CSVEYRSSYEQYF.

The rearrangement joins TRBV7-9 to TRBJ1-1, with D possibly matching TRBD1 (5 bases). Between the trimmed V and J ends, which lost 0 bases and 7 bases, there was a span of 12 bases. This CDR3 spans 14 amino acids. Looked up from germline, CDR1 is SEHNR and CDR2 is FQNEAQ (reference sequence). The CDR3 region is CASSLATVLNEAFF. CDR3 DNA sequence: TGTGCCAGCAGCTTAGCGACAGTCCTGAATGAAGCTTTCTTT.

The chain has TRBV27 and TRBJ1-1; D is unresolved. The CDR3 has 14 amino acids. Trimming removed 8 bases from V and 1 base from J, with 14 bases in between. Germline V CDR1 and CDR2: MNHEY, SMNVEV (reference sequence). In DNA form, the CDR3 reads TGTGCCAGCCGGATGGGTAGTGGGAACACTGAAGCTTTCTTT. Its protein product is CASRMGSGNTEAFF.

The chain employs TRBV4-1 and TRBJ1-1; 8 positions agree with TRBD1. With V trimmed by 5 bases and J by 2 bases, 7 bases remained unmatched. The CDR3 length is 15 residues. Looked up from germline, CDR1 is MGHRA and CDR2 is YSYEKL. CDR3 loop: CASSVYTGGNTEAFF. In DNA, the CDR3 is TGCGCCAGCAGCGTATACACAGGGGGAAACACTGAAGCTTTCTTT.

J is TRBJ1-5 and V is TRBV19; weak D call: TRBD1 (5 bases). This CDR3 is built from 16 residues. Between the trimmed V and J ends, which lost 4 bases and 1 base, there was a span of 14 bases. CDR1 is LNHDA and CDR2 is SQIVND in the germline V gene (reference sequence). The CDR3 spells CASSKDSLRSNQPQHF. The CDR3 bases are TGTGCCAGTAGTAAAGACAGCTTAAGGAGCAATCAGCCCCAGCATTTT. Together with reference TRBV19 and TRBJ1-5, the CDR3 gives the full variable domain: DGGITQSPKYLFRKEGQNVTLSCEQNLNHDAMYWYRQDPGQGLRLIYYSQIVNDFQKGDIAEGYSVSREKKESFPLTVTSAQKNPTAFYLCASSKDSLRSNQPQHFGDGTRLSIL.

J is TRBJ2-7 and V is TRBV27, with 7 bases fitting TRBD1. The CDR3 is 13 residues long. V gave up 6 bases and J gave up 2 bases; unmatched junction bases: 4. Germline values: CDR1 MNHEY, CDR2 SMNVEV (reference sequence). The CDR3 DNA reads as TGTGCCAGCAGCACAGGGGTGCCCTACGAGCAGTACTTC. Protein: CASSTGVPYEQYF.

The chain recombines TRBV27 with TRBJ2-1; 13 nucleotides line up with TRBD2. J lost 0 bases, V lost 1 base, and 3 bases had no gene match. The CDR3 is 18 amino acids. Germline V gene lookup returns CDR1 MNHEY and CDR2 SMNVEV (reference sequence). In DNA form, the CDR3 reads TGTGCCAGCAGTTTATGGGGGACTAGCGGGGCCTCCTACAATGAGCAGTTCTTC. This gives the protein CASSLWGTSGASYNEQFF.

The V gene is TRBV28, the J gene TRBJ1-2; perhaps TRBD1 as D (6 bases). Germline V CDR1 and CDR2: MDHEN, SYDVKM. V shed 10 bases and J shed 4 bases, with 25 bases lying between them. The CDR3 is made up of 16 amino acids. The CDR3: CATHRGKWGAGYGYTF. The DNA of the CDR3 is TGTGCCACGCACCGGGGAAAATGGGGGGCGGGCTATGGCTACACCTTC.

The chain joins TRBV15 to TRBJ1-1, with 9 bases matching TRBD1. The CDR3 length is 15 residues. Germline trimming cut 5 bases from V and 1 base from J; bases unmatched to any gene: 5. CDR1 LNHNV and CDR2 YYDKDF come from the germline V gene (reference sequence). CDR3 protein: CATSVQQGANTEAFF. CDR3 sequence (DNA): TGTGCCACCAGCGTACAACAGGGGGCGAACACTGAAGCTTTCTTT. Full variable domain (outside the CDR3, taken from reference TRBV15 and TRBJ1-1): DAMVIQNPRYQVTQFGKPVTLSCSQTLNHNVMYWYQQKSSQAPKLLFHYYDKDFNNEADTPDNFQSRRPNTSFCFLDIRSPGLGDTAMYLCATSVQQGANTEAFFGQGTRLTVV.

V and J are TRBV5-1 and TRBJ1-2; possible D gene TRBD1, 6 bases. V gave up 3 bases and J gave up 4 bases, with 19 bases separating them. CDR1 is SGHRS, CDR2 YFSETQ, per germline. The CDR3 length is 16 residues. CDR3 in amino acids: CASSSNRDMELYGYTF. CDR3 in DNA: TGCGCCAGCAGCTCAAACCGGGACATGGAACTCTATGGCTACACCTTC.

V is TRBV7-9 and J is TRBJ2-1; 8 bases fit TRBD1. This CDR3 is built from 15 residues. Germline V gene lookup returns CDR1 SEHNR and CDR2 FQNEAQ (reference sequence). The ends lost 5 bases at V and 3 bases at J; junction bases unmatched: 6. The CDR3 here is CASSPGTGHYNEQFF. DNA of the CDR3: TGTGCCAGCAGCCCCGGGACAGGTCACTACAATGAGCAGTTCTTC.

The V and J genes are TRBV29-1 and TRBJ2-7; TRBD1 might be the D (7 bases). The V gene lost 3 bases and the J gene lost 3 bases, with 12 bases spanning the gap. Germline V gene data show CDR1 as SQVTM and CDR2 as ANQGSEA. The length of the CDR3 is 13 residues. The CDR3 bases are TGCAGCGTTGAGGAGGGACAGTACTACGAGCAGTACTTC. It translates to CSVEEGQYYEQYF.

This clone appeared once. The CDR3 region has the DNA TGTGCCAGCAGCTTCGCGCCCGGGGTCTACGAGCAGTACTTC. Its translation is CASSFAPGVYEQYF. The J gene is TRBJ2-7, the V gene TRBV11-2, with a tentative D call TRBD2 (5 bases). The germline V and J ends were trimmed by 3 bases and 3 bases, with 12 bases remaining between them. The CDR3 is 14 amino acids. CDR1 and CDR2 (germline): SGHAT, FQNNGV.

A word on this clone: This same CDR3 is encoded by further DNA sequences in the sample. The CDR3 DNA follows: TGTGCCAGCAGCGTAGGGGGTCTTAGCAATCAGCCCCAGCATTTT. This gives the protein CASSVGGLSNQPQHF. This chain connects TRBV9 to TRBJ1-5; D is undetermined. Between the trimmed V and J ends, which lost 0 bases and 0 bases, there was a span of 7 bases. The CDR3 runs to 15 residues. CDR1 is SGDLS, CDR2 YYNGEE, per germline.

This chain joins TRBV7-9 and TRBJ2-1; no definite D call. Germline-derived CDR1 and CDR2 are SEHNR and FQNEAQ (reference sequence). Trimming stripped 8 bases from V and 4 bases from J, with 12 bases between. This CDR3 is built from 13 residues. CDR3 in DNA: TGTGCCAGCGTTGAGGTCGGGTACAATGAGCAGTTCTTC. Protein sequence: CASVEVGYNEQFF.

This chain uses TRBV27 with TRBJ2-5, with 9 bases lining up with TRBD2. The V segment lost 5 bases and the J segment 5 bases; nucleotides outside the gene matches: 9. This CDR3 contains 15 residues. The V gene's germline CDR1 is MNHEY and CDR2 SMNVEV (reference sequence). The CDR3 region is CASSPFSSGRETQYF. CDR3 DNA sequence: TGTGCCAGCAGTCCCTTCTCCAGCGGGAGGGAGACCCAGTACTTC.

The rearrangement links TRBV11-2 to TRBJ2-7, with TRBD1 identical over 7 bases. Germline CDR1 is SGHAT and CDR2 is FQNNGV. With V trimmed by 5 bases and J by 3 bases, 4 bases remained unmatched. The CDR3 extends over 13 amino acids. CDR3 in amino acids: CASSTGQLYEQYF. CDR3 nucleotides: TGTGCCAGCAGCACGGGACAGCTCTACGAGCAGTACTTC.

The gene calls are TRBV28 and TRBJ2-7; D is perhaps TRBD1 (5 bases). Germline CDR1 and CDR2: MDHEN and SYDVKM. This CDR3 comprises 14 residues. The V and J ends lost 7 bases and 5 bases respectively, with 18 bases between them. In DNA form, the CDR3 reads TGTGCCAGCACCGCTCGAATGACAGTCCACGAGCAGTACTTC. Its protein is CASTARMTVHEQYF.

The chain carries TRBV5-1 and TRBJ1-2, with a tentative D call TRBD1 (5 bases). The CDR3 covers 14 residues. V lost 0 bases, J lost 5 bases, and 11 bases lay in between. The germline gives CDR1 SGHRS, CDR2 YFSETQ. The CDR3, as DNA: TGCGCCAGCAGCTTGGACGGGACTCTGTATGGCTACACCTTC. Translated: CASSLDGTLYGYTF.

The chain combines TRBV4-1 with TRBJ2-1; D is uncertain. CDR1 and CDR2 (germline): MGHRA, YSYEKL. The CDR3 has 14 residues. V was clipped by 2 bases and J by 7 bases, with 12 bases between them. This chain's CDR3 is CASSQNVLLNEQFF. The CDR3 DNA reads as TGCGCCAGCAGCCAAAACGTTCTGCTAAATGAGCAGTTCTTC.

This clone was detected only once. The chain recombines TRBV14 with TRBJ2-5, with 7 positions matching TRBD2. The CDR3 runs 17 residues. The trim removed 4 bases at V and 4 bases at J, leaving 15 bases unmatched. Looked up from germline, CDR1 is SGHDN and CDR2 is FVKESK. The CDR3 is CASSPWDYEEGGETQYF. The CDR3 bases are TGTGCCAGCAGCCCCTGGGACTACGAGGAGGGAGGAGAGACCCAGTACTTC.

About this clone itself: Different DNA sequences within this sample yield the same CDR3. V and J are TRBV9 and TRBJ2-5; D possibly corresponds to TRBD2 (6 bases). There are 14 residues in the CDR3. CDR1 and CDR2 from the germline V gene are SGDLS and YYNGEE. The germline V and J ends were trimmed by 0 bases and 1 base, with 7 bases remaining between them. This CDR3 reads CASSVAGAQETQYF. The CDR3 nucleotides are TGTGCCAGCAGCGTAGCGGGAGCCCAAGAGACCCAGTACTTC.

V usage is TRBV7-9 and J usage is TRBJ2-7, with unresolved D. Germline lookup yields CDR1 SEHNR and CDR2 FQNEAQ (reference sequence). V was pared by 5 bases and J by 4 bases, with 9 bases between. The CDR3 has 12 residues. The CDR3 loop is CASSLHLYEQYF. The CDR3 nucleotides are TGTGCCAGCAGCCTACACTTATACGAGCAGTACTTC.

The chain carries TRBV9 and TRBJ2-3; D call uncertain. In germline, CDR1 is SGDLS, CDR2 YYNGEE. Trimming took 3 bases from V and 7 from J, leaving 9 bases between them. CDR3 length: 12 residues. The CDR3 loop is CASSDAENTQYF. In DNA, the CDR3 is TGTGCCAGCAGCGACGCAGAAAATACGCAGTATTTT.